The rows below give T cell receptor beta chains drawn from one sample of a study of cytomegalovirus exposure and HLA in healthy donors. This table comes from immunoSEQ multiplex PCR, and its TCRdb copy is limited to in-frame clones, with some not included. The table shows approximately 40,000 clones, with approximately 86% occurring only once. Material: PBMCs. The receptors were gathered from a woman aged 18-29 years in good health and CMV-seropositive. CDR3s include the opening cysteine and the closing phenylalanine or tryptophan. A D gene is named only where the DNA matches it firmly. Part of the rows lack a size; the others show once, few, many or a class for expanded clones.

clone size: .
D gene: .
J gene: TRBJ2-7
V gene: TRBV5-6
CDR3 protein: CASSLRGTRSGRYF
CDR3 DNA: TGTGCCAGCAGCTTGCGGGGGACCCGAAGCGGGCGGTACTTC

clone size: .
D gene: .
J gene: TRBJ2-3
V gene: TRBV20-1
CDR3 protein: CSASGASQYF
CDR3 DNA: TGCAGTGCTAGTGGGGCCTCCCAGTATTTT

clone size: .
D gene: .
J gene: TRBJ1-2
V gene: TRBV15
CDR3 protein: CATSRQRATRYGYTF
CDR3 DNA: TGTGCCACCAGCCGCCAGCGGGCCACTCGCTATGGCTACACCTTC

clone size: .
D gene: .
J gene: TRBJ1-4
V gene: TRBV19
CDR3 protein: CASSISGASEKLFF
CDR3 DNA: TGTGCCAGTAGTATCAGTGGGGCTAGTGAAAAACTGTTTTTT

clone size: .
D gene: .
J gene: TRBJ2-5
V gene: TRBV25-1
CDR3 protein: CASSESGQGPETQYF
CDR3 DNA: TGTGCCAGCAGTGAATCTGGGCAGGGTCCAGAGACCCAGTACTTC

clone size: .
D gene: TRBD1
J gene: TRBJ1-2
V gene: TRBV18
CDR3 protein: CASSRDRGDGYTF
CDR3 DNA: TGTGCCAGCTCCCGGGACAGGGGCGATGGCTACACCTTC

clone size: .
D gene: .
J gene: TRBJ2-5
V gene: TRBV5-4
CDR3 protein: CASSLGRSQETQYF
CDR3 DNA: TGTGCCAGCAGCTTGGGCAGGTCCCAAGAGACCCAGTACTTC

clone size: few
D gene: TRBD1
J gene: TRBJ1-3
V gene: TRBV7-6
CDR3 protein: CASSLAWGGTGGTSSGNTIYF
CDR3 DNA: TGTGCCAGCAGCTTAGCGTGGGGGGGGACAGGGGGCACTTCCTCTGGAAACACCATATATTTT

clone size: .
D gene: TRBD1
J gene: TRBJ1-2
V gene: TRBV30
CDR3 protein: CAWSVSPHTGGYGYTF
CDR3 DNA: TGTGCCTGGAGTGTTTCCCCCCACACAGGGGGGTATGGCTACACCTTC

clone size: few
D gene: TRBD1
J gene: TRBJ2-7
V gene: TRBV10-2
CDR3 protein: CASNPDRVYEQYF
CDR3 DNA: TGCGCCAGCAACCCGGACAGGGTCTACGAGCAGTACTTC